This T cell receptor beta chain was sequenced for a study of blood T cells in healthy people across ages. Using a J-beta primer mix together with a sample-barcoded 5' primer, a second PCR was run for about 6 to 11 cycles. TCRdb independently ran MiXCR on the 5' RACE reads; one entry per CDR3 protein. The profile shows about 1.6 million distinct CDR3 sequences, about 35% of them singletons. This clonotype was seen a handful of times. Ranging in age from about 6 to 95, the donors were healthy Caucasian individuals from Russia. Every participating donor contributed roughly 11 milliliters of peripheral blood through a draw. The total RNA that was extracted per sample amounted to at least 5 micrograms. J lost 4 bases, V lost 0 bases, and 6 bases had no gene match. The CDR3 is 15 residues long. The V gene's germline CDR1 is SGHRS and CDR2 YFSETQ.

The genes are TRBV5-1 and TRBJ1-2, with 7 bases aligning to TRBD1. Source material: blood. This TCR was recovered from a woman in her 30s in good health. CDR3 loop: CASSLGRQGVYGYTF. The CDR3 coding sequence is TGCGCCAGCAGCTTGGGGAGACAGGGTGTCTATGGCTACACCTTC.